This record looks at one T cell receptor beta chain sequence and its context. The antigen is undetermined. This CDR3 is built from 14 residues. The ends were cut back, 5 bases at V and 5 bases at J, with 15 bases in the middle. Germline values: CDR1 SEHNR, CDR2 FQNEAQ (reference sequence). These data come from a study of T cell responses to AZD1222 COVID-19 vaccine. Overall study context: It was second doses at about 4 or about 12 weeks that were pooled.

Study-wide findings and caveats: Repertoire sampling happened only post peak T cell response. The study found Spike-specific TCR breadth and depth rose after two AZD1222 doses. The sample set comprised mostly white British donors with more females, and clonal diversity was possibly underestimated.

Profiling relied on immunoSEQ multiplex PCR, and the TCRdb table lists in-frame clones only, not all of them. The sample lists more than 65,000 clones, about nine tenths occurring once. V usage is TRBV7-9 and J usage is TRBJ1-1; tentative D call: TRBD1 (6 bases). This receptor was obtained from an adult in good health. The sequencing used peripheral blood, collected on day 0 of AZD1222 vaccination. The CDR3 region has the DNA TGTGCCAGCAGCCATCAGACAGGAAAAACTGAAGCTTTCTTT. Translating gives CASSHQTGKTEAFF.